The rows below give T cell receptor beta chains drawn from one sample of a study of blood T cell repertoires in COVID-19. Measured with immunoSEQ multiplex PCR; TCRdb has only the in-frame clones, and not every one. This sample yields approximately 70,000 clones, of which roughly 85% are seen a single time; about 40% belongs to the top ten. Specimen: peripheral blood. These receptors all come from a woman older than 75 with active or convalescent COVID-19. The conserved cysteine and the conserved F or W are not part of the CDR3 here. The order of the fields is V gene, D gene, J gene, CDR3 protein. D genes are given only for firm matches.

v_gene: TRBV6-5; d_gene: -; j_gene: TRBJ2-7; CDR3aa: ASSPQGVAYEQY
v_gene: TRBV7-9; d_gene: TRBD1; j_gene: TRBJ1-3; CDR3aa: ASSKARDSSGNTIY
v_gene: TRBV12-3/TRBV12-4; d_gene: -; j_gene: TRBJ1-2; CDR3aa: ASSRSTRGYT
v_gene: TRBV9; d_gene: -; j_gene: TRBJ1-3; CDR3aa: ASSVRDTELRHSGNTIY
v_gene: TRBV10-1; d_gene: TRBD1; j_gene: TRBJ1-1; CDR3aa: ASRDTGAAEAF
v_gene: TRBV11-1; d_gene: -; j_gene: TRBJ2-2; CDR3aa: ASSLEEVDTGELF
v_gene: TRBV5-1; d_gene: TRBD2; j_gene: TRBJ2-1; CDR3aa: ASSLSSGGELDEQF
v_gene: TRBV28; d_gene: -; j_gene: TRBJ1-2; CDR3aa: ATTRGATGGYT
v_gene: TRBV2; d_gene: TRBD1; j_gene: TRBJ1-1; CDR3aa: ASSELGQKNTEAF
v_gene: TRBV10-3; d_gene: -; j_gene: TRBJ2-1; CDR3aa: AISESAEQF
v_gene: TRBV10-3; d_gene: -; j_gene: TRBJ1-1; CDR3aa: AISGGWNLEAF
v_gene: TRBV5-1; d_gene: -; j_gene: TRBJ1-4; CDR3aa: ASSFDRPDEKLF
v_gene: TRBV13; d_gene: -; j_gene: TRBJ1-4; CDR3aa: ASSLGYREKLF
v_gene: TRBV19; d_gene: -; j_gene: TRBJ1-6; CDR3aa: ASMLGATSPLH